This TCR beta chain was profiled in a study of Ad26.COV2.S vaccination and SARS-CoV-2 variants. The study, taken as a whole, reports: Across vaccine and placebo recipients, the breadth of non-spike TCRs was similar. The authors reported substantial breadth in spike-specific CD8+ and CD4+ T cell responses after vaccination.

Concerning this clone: The antigen remains undetermined.

This table comes from immunoSEQ multiplex PCR, and its TCRdb copy is limited to in-frame clones, with some not included. This table holds hundreds of thousands of clones, 89% found once. The treatment is: over 15 received Ad26.COV2.S at low or high dose, single or two shots; 5 received placebo; per-sample allocation not given. All samples were drawn on day 63, counting from the first vaccine or placebo injection. Its platform was an Ad26 vector, and its expressed antigen was Wuhan-strain SARS-CoV-2 spike. The receptor's source is a person aged 18 to 59 who received the Ad26.COV2.S COVID-19 vaccine or a placebo. The sample consisted of peripheral blood, taken in a trial of Ad26.COV2.S vaccine versus placebo.

CDR3 sequence reads: CASSMEGPGPYEQYF. DNA for the CDR3: TGCGCCAGCAGCATGGAGGGACCAGGACCCTACGAGCAGTACTTC. The chain carries TRBV5-1 and TRBJ2-7, with D perhaps TRBD2 (6 bases). Deletions cut 4 bases from V and 2 bases from J, with 16 bases between. Germline loops: CDR1 SGHRS, CDR2 YFSETQ. There are 15 residues in the CDR3.